The clone carrying this T cell receptor beta chain was detected only a few times. The antigen is undetermined. The PCR ran on 60 Vbeta and 13 Jbeta primers. Sequencing was performed with immunoSEQ multiplex PCR; in TCRdb, only in-frame clones are kept and a portion is missing. The sample includes 150,000 to 200,000 clones, 65% to 80% of them seen just once. Per the germline V gene, CDR1 is MNHEY and CDR2 is SMNVEV (reference sequence). Trimming at V came to 6 bases and at J to 4 bases, leaving 9 bases not matched to a gene. The CDR3 contains 16 residues. The sample comes from a study of cytomegalovirus exposure and HLA in healthy donors. General observations from the study: Association of 17,000 or so TCR beta sequences with HLA alleles was found at 0.05 false discovery rate in a later analysis. Reportedly, fewer N-insertions than the approximately 680-donor mean appeared in an Asian-associated ancestry cluster in a later analysis. TCR beta chains numbering under 200 were designated cytomegalovirus-associated.

The rearrangement uses TRBV27 and TRBJ1-6; TRBD1 agrees at 7 bases. The TCR comes from a man aged 35 to 55 in good health and CMV-seronegative. Sequenced sample: PBMCs. CDR3 sequence: CASRRSEGAYNSPLHF. DNA for the CDR3: TGTGCCAGCAGACGTTCCGAGGGGGCGTATAATTCACCCCTCCACTTT.